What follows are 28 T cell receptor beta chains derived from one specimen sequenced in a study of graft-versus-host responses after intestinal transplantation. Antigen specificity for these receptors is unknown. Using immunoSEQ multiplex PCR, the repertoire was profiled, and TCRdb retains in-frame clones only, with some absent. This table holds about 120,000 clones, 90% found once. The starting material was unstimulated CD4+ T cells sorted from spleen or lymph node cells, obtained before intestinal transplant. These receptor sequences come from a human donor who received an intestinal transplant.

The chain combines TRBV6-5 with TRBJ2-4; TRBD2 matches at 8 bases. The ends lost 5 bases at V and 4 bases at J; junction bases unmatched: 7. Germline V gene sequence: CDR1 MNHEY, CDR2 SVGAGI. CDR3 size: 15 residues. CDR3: CASSPPRGGKNIQYF. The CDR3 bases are TGTGCCAGCAGTCCTCCCCGGGGGGGAAAAAACATTCAGTACTTC.

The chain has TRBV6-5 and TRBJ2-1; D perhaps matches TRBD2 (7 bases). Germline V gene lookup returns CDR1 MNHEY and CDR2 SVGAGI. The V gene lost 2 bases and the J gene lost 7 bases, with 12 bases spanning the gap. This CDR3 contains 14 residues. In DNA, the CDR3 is TGTGCCAGCAGTTACCGGGGGGCAGGGAATGAGCAGTTCTTC. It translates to CASSYRGAGNEQFF.

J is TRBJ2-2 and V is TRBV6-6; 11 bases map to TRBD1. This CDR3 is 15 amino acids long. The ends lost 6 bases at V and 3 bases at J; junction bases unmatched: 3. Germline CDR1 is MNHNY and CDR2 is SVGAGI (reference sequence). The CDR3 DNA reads TGTGCCAGCAGCCGGACAGGGGGCGACACCGGGGAGCTGTTTTTT. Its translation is CASSRTGGDTGELFF.

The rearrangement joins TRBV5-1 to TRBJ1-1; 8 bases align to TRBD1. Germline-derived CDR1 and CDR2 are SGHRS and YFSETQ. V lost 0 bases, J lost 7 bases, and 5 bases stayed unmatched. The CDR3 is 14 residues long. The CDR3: CASSLGSGGSEAFF. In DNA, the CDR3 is TGCGCCAGCAGCTTGGGTTCAGGGGGCAGTGAAGCTTTCTTT.

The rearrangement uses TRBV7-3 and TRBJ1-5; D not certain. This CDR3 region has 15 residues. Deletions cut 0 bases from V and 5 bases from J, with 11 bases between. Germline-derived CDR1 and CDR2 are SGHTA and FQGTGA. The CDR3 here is CASSLTGGYDQPQHF. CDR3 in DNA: TGTGCCAGCAGCTTAACGGGAGGGTATGATCAGCCCCAGCATTTT.

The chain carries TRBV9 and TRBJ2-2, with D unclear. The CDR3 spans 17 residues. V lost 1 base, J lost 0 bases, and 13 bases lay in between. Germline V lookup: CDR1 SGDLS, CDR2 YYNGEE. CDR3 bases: TGTGCCAGCAGCGTATCCGCTAGAGGTTCGAACACCGGGGAGCTGTTTTTT. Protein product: CASSVSARGSNTGELFF.

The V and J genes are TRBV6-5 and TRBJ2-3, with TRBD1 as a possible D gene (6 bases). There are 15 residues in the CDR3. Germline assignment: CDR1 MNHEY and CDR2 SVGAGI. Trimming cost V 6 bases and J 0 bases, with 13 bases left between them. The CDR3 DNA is TGTGCCAGCAGCCTCGGGACACTTAGCACAGATACGCAGTATTTT. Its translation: CASSLGTLSTDTQYF.

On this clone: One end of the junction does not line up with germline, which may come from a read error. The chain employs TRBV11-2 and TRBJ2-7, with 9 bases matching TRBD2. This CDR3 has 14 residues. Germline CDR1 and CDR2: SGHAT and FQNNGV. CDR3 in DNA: TGTGCCAGCAGTTTAGCGGGGGTGACCTACGAGCAGTACTTC. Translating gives CASSLAGVTYEQYF. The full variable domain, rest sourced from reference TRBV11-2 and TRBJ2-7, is EAGVAQSPRYKIIEKRQSVAFWCNPISGHATLYWYQQILGQGPKLLIQFQNNGVVDDSQLPKDRFSAERLKGVDSTLKIQPAKLEDSAVYLCASSLAGVTYEQYFGPGTRLTVT.

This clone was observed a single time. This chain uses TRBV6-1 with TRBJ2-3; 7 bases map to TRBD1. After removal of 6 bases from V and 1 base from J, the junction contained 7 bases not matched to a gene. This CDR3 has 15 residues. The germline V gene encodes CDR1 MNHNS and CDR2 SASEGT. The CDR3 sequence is CASRLPGQGTDTQYF. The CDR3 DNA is TGTGCCAGCAGGCTCCCAGGACAGGGCACAGATACGCAGTATTTT.

The DNA of the CDR3 is TGTGCCAGCAGCTTCCGACTAGCGGCTATTAACACAGATACGCAGTATTTT. Amino acids: CASSFRLAAINTDTQYF. The rearrangement uses TRBV7-9 and TRBJ2-3; 9 bases align to TRBD2. CDR1 and CDR2 (germline): SEHNR, FQNEAQ (reference sequence). This CDR3 region has 17 residues. Trimming removed 3 bases from V and 2 bases from J; junction bases left unmatched: 9.

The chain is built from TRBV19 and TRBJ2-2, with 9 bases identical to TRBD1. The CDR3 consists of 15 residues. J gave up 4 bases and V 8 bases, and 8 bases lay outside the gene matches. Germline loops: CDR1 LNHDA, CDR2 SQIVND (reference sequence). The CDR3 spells CASQGTGMGTGELFF. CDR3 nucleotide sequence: TGTGCCAGTCAGGGGACAGGGATGGGCACCGGGGAGCTGTTTTTT.

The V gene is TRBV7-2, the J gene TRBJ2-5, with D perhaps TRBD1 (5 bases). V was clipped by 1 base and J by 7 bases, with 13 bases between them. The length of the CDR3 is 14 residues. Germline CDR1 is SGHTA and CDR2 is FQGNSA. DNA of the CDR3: TGTGCCAGCAGCTTAGGTTCCCAGGGCGCGACCCAGTACTTC. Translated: CASSLGSQGATQYF.

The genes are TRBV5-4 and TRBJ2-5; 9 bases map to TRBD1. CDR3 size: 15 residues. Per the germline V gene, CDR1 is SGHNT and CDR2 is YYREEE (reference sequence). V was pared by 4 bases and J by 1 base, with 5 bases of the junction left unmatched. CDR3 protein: CASSQTGGPQETQYF. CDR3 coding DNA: TGTGCCAGCAGCCAGACAGGGGGGCCCCAAGAGACCCAGTACTTC.

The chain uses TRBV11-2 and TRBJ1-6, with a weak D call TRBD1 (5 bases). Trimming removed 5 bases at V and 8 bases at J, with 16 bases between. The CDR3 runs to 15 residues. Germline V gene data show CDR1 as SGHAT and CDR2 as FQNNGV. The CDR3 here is CASSPPGLIYSPLHF. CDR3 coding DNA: TGTGCCAGCAGCCCGCCGGGACTGATTTATTCACCCCTCCACTTT.

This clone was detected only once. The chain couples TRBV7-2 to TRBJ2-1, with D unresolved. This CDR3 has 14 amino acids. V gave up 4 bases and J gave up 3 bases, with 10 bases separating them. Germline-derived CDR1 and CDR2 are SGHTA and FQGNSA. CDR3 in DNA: TGTGCCAGCAGCTCAACTATCCACTACAATGAGCAGTTCTTC. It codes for CASSSTIHYNEQFF. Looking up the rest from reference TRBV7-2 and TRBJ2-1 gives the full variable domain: GAGVSQSPSNKVTEKGKDVELRCDPISGHTALYWYRQSLGQGLEFLIYFQGNSAPDKSGLPSDRFSAERTGGSVSTLTIQRTQQEDSAVYLCASSSTIHYNEQFFGPGTRLTVL.

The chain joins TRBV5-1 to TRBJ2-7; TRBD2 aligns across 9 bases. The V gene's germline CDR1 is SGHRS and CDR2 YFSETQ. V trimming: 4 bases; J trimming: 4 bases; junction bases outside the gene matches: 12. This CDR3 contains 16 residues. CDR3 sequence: CASSARGAGGEYEQYF. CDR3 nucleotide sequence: TGCGCCAGCAGCGCCCGGGGAGCGGGAGGAGAGTACGAGCAGTACTTC.

CDR3 region: CASRDAPGAGELFF. In DNA form, the CDR3 reads TGCGCCAGCAGGGACGCCCCGGGGGCCGGGGAGCTGTTTTTT. This chain connects TRBV10-1 to TRBJ2-2; perhaps TRBD2 as D (6 bases). Between the trimmed V and J ends, which lost 6 bases and 6 bases, there was a span of 14 bases. Per germline, CDR1 WNHNN and CDR2 SYGVQD (reference sequence). The CDR3 has 14 residues.

The CDR3 region has the DNA TGTGCCAGCAGTGAACCGGCAGGATCTAACACCGGGGAGCTGTTTTTT. Amino acid sequence: CASSEPAGSNTGELFF. The rearrangement joins TRBV2 to TRBJ2-2, with D hard to call. Germline loops: CDR1 SNHLY, CDR2 FYNNEI. Trimming pared 2 bases from V and 2 bases from J, leaving 12 bases between. There are 16 residues in the CDR3.

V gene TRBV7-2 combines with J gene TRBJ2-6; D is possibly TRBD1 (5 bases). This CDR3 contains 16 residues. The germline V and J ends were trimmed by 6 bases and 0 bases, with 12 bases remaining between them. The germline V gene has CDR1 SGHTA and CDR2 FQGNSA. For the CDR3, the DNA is TGTGCCAGCAGATACTCTCAGGGCTCTGGGGCCAACGTCCTGACTTTC. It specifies CASRYSQGSGANVLTF.

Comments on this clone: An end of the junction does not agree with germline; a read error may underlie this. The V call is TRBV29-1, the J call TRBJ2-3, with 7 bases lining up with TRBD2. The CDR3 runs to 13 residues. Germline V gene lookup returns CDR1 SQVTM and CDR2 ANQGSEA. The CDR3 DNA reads TGCAGCGCTGAAGCGGGGATCACAGATACGCAGTATTTT. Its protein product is CSAEAGITDTQYF.

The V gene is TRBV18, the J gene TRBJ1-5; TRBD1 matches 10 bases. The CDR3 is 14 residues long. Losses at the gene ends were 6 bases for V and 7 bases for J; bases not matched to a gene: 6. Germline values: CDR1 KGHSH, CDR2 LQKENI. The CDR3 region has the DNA TGTGCCAGCTCGGACCCGGGACAGGGGCAGCCCCAGCATTTT. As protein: CASSDPGQGQPQHF. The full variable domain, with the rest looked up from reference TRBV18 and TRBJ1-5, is NAGVMQNPRHLVRRRGQEARLRCSPMKGHSHVYWYRQLPEEGLKFMVYLQKENIIDESGMPKERFSAEFPKEGPSILRIQQVVRGDSAAYFCASSDPGQGQPQHFGDGTRLSIL.

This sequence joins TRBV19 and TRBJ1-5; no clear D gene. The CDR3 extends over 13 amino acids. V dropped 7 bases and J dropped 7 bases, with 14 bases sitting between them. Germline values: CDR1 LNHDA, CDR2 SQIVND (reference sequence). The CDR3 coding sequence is TGTGCCAGTATCGGGAAGGGAGGGCAGCCCCAGCATTTT. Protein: CASIGKGGQPQHF.

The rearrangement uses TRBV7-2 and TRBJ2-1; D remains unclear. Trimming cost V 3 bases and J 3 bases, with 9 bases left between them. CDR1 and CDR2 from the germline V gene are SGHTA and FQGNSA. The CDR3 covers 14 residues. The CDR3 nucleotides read TGTGCCAGCAGCTTCTCGGGTTTCTACAATGAGCAGTTCTTC. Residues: CASSFSGFYNEQFF.

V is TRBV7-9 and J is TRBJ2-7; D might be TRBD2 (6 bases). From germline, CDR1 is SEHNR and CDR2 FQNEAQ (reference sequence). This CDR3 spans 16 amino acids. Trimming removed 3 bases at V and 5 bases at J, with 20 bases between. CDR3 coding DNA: TGTGCCAGCAGCTTCTATTCGGGGGTTGCGCGGGACGAGCAGTACTTC. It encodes CASSFYSGVARDEQYF.

The CDR3 bases are TGTGCCAGCAGCGTAGGCCGCTGGAGCGATACGCAGTATTTT. Residues: CASSVGRWSDTQYF. This rearrangement joins TRBV9 to TRBJ2-3; D call uncertain. Deletions cut 0 bases from V and 6 bases from J, with 11 bases between. The CDR3 is made up of 14 amino acids. In germline, CDR1 is SGDLS, CDR2 YYNGEE.

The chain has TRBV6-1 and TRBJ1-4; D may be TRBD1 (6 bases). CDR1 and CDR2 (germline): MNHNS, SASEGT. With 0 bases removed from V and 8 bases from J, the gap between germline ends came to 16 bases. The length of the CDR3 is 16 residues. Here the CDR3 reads CASSEAGQFRSEKLFF. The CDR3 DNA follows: TGTGCCAGCAGTGAAGCCGGACAGTTTCGAAGCGAAAAACTGTTTTTT.

CDR3 in DNA: TGTGCCAGCAGCTTATGGGCAGTCGGTAGGACTAGAGATAATTCACCCCTCCACTTT. Residues: CASSLWAVGRTRDNSPLHF. The chain combines TRBV7-6 with TRBJ1-6; D not certain. V was pared by 2 bases and J by 5 bases, with 22 bases between. Germline CDR1 and CDR2: SGHVS and FNYEAQ. CDR3 length: 19 amino acids.

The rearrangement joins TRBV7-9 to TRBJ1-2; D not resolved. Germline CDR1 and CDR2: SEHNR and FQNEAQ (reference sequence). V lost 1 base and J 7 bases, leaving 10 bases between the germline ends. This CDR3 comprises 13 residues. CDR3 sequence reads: CASSLDGIGGYTF. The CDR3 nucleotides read TGTGCCAGCAGCTTAGACGGGATTGGTGGCTACACCTTC.